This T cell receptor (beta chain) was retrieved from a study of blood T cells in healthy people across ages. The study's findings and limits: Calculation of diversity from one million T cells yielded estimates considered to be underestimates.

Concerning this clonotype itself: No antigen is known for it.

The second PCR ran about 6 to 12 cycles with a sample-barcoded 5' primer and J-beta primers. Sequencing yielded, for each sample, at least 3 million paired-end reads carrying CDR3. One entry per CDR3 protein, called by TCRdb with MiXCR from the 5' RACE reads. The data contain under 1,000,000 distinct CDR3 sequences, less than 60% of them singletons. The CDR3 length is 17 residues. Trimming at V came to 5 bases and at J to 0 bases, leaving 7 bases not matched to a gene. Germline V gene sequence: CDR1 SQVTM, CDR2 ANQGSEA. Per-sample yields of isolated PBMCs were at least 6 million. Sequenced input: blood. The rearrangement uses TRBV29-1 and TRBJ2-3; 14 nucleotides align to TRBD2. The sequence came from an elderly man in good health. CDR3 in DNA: TGCAGCGTTTCCAGGGGGACTAGCGGGGGAAGCACAGATACGCAGTATTTT. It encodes CSVSRGTSGGSTDTQYF.